This TCR beta chain stems from a study of low-dose radiotherapy and immunotherapy resistance in tumors. Turning to the study itself: The regimen for patients comprised intravenous nivolumab 240 mg every two weeks plus intravenous ipilimumab 1 mg/kg every six weeks. The study administered intravenous cyclophosphamide at 200 mg/m2 every two weeks, one day ahead of radiation and immunotherapy.

TRAV- and TRBV-specific primers, spanning alpha and beta chains, primed first-strand cDNA. A constant-region primer paired with the V-primer adapter amplified TCRs over about 18 PCR cycles. It was by in vitro transcription that isolated mRNA was amplified. TCRdb analysed the reads with MiXCR anew, one entry per CDR3 protein. The sample yields about 60,000 distinct CDR3 sequences, approximately 25% seen once. Documented time point: before trial treatment. Donors, who were enrolled in a single-arm phase I dose-escalation trial, received nivolumab, ipilimumab, aspirin, low-dose cyclophosphamide and low-dose radiotherapy. Germline assignment: CDR1 SQVTM and CDR2 ANQGSEA. The CDR3 has 15 amino acids. V shed 1 base and J shed 3 bases, with 12 bases lying between them.

The specimen was PBMCs, collected before treatment. The chain combines TRBV29-1 with TRBJ2-2; D possibly corresponds to TRBD1 (6 bases). The sequence derives from a male donor with prostate cancer. CDR3 bases: TGCAGCGTTGAAGGTTGGTCAGGGGACACCGGGGAGCTGTTTTTT. It yields the protein CSVEGWSGDTGELFF.